This TCR beta chain derives from a study of control samples from healthy donors and cancer patients. Trimming left V 0 bases short and J 5 bases short, with 7 bases between. This CDR3 region has 13 residues. Germline loops: CDR1 MNHEY, CDR2 SMNVEV (reference sequence). Measured with immunoSEQ multiplex PCR; TCRdb has only the in-frame clones, and not every one. Of approximately 170,000 clones listed, around 94% are singletons. This rearrangement joins TRBV27 to TRBJ1-2, with D unresolved. The sequenced sample consisted of blood. This TCR was recovered from a man aged 25 to 45 in good health. CDR3 sequence: CASSLSGGYGYTF. In DNA, the CDR3 is TGTGCCAGCAGTTTATCGGGCGGTTATGGCTACACCTTC.